A selection of T cell receptor beta chains follows, all from one sample in a study of shared clonotypes between healthy human individuals. Sequencing was performed with immunoSEQ multiplex PCR; in TCRdb, only in-frame clones are kept and a portion is missing. This sample has 950,000 to 1,100,000 clones, with 70% to 80% found just once. Sequencing input: memory CD4+ T cells sorted from blood. The receptors were gathered from a man between 18 and 35 years old in good health. Both conserved end residues are part of each CDR3. D genes are given only for firm matches. Some rows mark clone size as missing; the rest say once, few, many or name a class of expanded clone.

J	V	D	size	CDR3	DNA
TRBJ2-1	TRBV4-1	TRBD1	-	CASSSLGQGLSYNEQFF	TGCGCCAGCAGTTCCCTCGGACAGGGGTTGTCCTACAATGAGCAGTTCTTC
TRBJ2-2	TRBV18	-	-	CASSPGVAANTGELFF	TGTGCCAGCTCACCAGGGGTCGCCGCAAACACCGGGGAGCTGTTTTTT
TRBJ1-2	TRBV5-1	TRBD1	-	CASRVDRGGYGYTF	TGCGCCAGCAGGGTGGACAGGGGAGGCTATGGCTACACCTTC
TRBJ1-2	TRBV19	-	-	CASRTEGNHYGYTF	TGTGCCAGTAGAACCGAGGGCAACCACTATGGCTACACCTTC
TRBJ2-2	TRBV4-1	-	-	CASSLRVVGPNTGELFF	TGCGCCAGCAGCCTCCGAGTGGTAGGGCCGAACACCGGGGAGCTGTTTTTT
TRBJ2-7	TRBV5-1	TRBD2	-	CASSLGTSGGGTYEQYF	TGCGCCAGCAGCTTGGGTACTAGCGGGGGGGGCACCTACGAGCAGTACTTC
TRBJ2-1	TRBV11-3	-	-	CASSSYREEEQFF	TGTGCCAGCAGCAGCTACAGGGAAGAGGAGCAGTTCTTC
TRBJ2-5	TRBV1	-	-	CTSSQRSSLQVRETQYF	TGCACCAGCAGCCAGAGAAGTTCACTTCAGGTACGAGAGACCCAGTACTTC
TRBJ2-1	TRBV19	-	-	CASSIPRGAANEQFF	TGTGCCAGTAGTATCCCCAGGGGTGCGGCCAATGAGCAGTTCTTC
TRBJ2-1	TRBV29-1	TRBD2	-	CSVEPGTSSSEQFF	TGCAGCGTTGAACCCGGGACTAGTTCCTCTGAGCAGTTCTTC
TRBJ2-7	TRBV7-2	-	-	CASSFGGSSSYEQYF	TGTGCCAGCAGCTTTGGGGGGTCTAGCTCCTACGAGCAGTACTTC
TRBJ2-3	TRBV5-1	-	few	CASSFGSSGQSTDTQYF	TGCGCCAGCAGCTTTGGATCTAGCGGACAGAGCACAGATACGCAGTATTTT
TRBJ2-7	TRBV27	-	-	CASSPIAYTYEQYF	TGTGCCAGCAGCCCAATAGCTTATACCTACGAGCAGTACTTC
TRBJ1-1	TRBV5-1	-	few	CASSLGRIQMNTEAFF	TGCGCCAGCAGCTTAGGACGGATTCAAATGAACACTGAAGCTTTCTTT
TRBJ2-1	TRBV9	-	-	CASSDFNEQFF	TGTGCCAGCAGCGACTTTAATGAGCAGTTCTTC
TRBJ1-2	TRBV18	-	-	CASSPSPVYGYTF	TGTGCCAGCTCACCCTCACCGGTGTATGGCTACACCTTC
TRBJ1-1	TRBV29-1	-	-	CSVVKGATMNTEAFF	TGCAGCGTTGTGAAAGGAGCTACCATGAACACTGAAGCTTTCTTT
TRBJ1-2	TRBV29-1	-	many	CSVAVAYGYTF	TGCAGCGTCGCGGTGGCCTATGGCTACACCTTC
TRBJ2-3	TRBV28	-	-	CASSGRGLADTQYF	TGTGCCAGCAGTGGACGAGGACTGGCAGATACGCAGTATTTT
TRBJ2-7	TRBV27	-	-	CASSKDRSSYEQYF	TGTGCCAGCAGTAAAGACAGAAGCTCCTACGAGCAGTACTTC
TRBJ1-6	TRBV25-1	-	-	CASSDQSRIPLHF	TGTGCCAGCAGTGACCAATCTCGGATACCCCTCCACTTT
TRBJ1-4	TRBV19	TRBD1	-	CASRPRQGTNEKLFF	TGTGCCAGTAGACCGCGACAGGGGACTAATGAAAAACTGTTTTTT
TRBJ1-5	TRBV7-9	-	-	CASSLINQPQHF	TGTGCCAGCAGCTTGATCAATCAGCCCCAGCATTTT
TRBJ2-7	TRBV7-2	TRBD2	-	CASSTRGGFNEQYF	TGTGCCAGCAGCACTCGGGGGGGATTTAACGAGCAGTACTTC
TRBJ2-7	TRBV27	TRBD2	few	CASSLSILAVGDEQYF	TGTGCCAGCAGTCTCAGTATACTAGCGGTCGGGGACGAGCAGTACTTC
TRBJ1-5	TRBV5-1	TRBD1	-	CASSLGTGSGNQPQHF	TGCGCTAGCAGCTTGGGGACAGGGTCCGGCAATCAGCCCCAGCATTTT
TRBJ2-7	TRBV11-2	-	-	CASSRKTGSEQYF	TGTGCCAGCAGCCGTAAAACAGGTAGCGAGCAGTACTTC
TRBJ2-3	TRBV7-2	-	-	CASSLALGPVADTQYF	TGTGCCAGCAGCTTAGCGCTCGGGCCGGTGGCAGATACGCAGTATTTT
TRBJ2-1	TRBV11-2	TRBD2	-	CASSLDALAGGRTYNEQFF	TGTGCCAGCAGCTTAGACGCCCTAGCGGGGGGGCGAACCTACAATGAGCAGTTCTTC
TRBJ1-2	TRBV5-6	TRBD1	-	CASSRTGQGTYGYTF	TGTGCCAGCAGTCGAACGGGACAGGGGACCTATGGCTACACCTTC
TRBJ2-7	TRBV18	TRBD1	-	CASSRDSLYEQYF	TGTGCCAGCTCACGGGACAGCTTATACGAGCAGTACTTC
TRBJ2-1	TRBV19	-	-	CASSRNQKVDEQFF	TGTGCCAGTAGTCGCAACCAAAAGGTCGATGAGCAGTTCTTC
TRBJ2-3	TRBV27	-	-	CASSLSDFLAHLADTQYF	TGTGCCAGCAGTTTATCTGACTTCCTAGCCCACCTCGCAGATACGCAGTATTTT
TRBJ2-7	TRBV19	-	-	CASSIGPTYEQYF	TGTGCCAGTAGTATAGGGCCAACCTACGAGCAGTACTTC
TRBJ1-1	TRBV30	-	-	CAWIQGPNTEAFF	TGTGCCTGGATACAGGGTCCGAACACTGAAGCTTTCTTT